This TCR beta chain was identified during a study of Graves' ophthalmopathy and Graves' hyperthyroidism. CDR3 regions of TCR beta were amplified from RNA transcripts. RT-PCR was first run with HTBI primers, then multiplex PCR in a second round. TCRdb ran MiXCR on the multiplex PCR reads and lists one entry per CDR3 protein. The repertoire holds 200,000 to 300,000 distinct CDR3 sequences, with about 47% as singletons. Among the exclusions were patients with other autoimmune diseases, uncontrolled infections, pregnancy or lactation. Regarding this clonotype: Its antigen remains unidentified.

General study results and limits: Most thyroid-expanded clonotypes exceeding 0.001 frequency were also found in blood.

The origin of this receptor is an adult man with Graves' ophthalmopathy. Material for sequencing was peripheral blood.

The CDR3 spells CSGGDTEAFF. The CDR3 coding sequence is TGCAGTGGGGGGGACACTGAAGCTTTCTTT. V and J are TRBV20-1 and TRBJ1-1; D is perhaps TRBD1 (5 bases). Germline CDR1 DFQATT, CDR2 SNEGSKA (reference sequence). V lost 7 bases and J 3 bases, leaving 6 bases between the germline ends. The CDR3 loop spans 10 amino acids.